This T cell receptor (beta chain) was sequenced for a study of follicular helper T cells after annual influenza vaccination (dated by TCRdb to the late 2010s). Study-level background: After each seasonal influenza vaccination, blood samples were collected on days 0, 7 and 28. Multi-year samples were available from six subjects, with four subjects covering two vaccination seasons and two subjects covering three seasons. To study recall of cTfh clones, some subjects were followed across successive annual vaccinations spanning the 2013-2014, 2014-2015 and 2015-2016 seasons. The 2013-2014 samples were cryopreserved, while the 2015 samples were processed right after collection. One week after vaccination, a second recruited cohort of about eleven subjects (Table S1) displayed a similar ICOS+CD38+ cTfh response.

Summary of the overall study and its limitations: ICOS+CD38+ cTfh clonality correlated with the frequency of that population, and its change correlated with the change in circulating plasmablast frequency. Day 7 ICOS+CD38+ clones were most often found later in ICOS-CD38- cTfh, suggesting that subset may serve as a memory reservoir. Productive TCRB sequences were recovered from only about 9-23% of analyzed cells, so rare clonotypes could not be sampled. Successive annual vaccinations recalled a recurrent oligoclonal ICOS+CD38+ cTfh response that contained tetramer and AIM influenza-specific clonotypes.

The CDR3, from cysteine to phenylalanine, totals 16 residues. CDR3 DNA is the only sequence kept; it has 48 bases, read in frame from the first base. The germline V and J ends show losses of 1 base and 10 bases respectively, and no gene match explains 8 bases of the junction. From a lookup of the germline V gene, CDR1 and CDR2 are SGHRS and YFSETQ. With regard to this clone: No antigen is known for it. No per-base quality is available; no much larger clone lies one base away.

Library generation was performed with the immunoSEQ multiplex PCR assay. Adaptive Biotechnologies carried out TCRB amplification, library preparation, sequencing and preliminary bioinformatics at Survey level resolution. For TCRB sequencing, genomic DNA from sorted cTfh populations was amplified by multiplex PCR. As for how the authors treated the data: Clonality was calculated in R as 1 minus normalized Shannon entropy, and the Gini index was calculated with the R package ineq. Overlap score was the summed counts of shared sequences divided by total counts of all sequences in both compared samples. Fisher's exact test, with an assumed theoretical repertoire of 10^7 TCRB sequences, was used to assess the significance of shared clonotypes. The table comes from immuneACCESS by way of TCRdb, which keeps in-frame sequences with V and J called. Part of the clones is missing from these tables; in studies checked, under half for an unresolved V gene and the rest for unknown reasons. V, J and clone size were drawn from that table, and D and trimming were deduced from the DNA. The sample profile shows several thousand clones; approximately 87% of them were found once. The ten biggest clones cover about 2% of the sample.

This specimen's time point label, per the study, means: 2014-2015 season, 7 days after vaccination. Adults were given seasonal inactivated influenza vaccine (Fluvarix), and sorted blood CD4 subsets were followed by TCRB sequencing before and after vaccination. To be eligible, subjects had to live in the community and must not have received influenza vaccine in the previous 6 months. Exclusions included influenza vaccine contraindications, substance abuse, HIV/AIDS, active malignancy, immunomodulatory medication and active illness such as respiratory infection. At each time point, about 35 to 110 mL of blood was collected. Non-naive CD4+CXCR5+PD-1+ cells were defined as circulating Tfh and were sorted into two fractions, ICOS+CD38+ and ICOS-CD38-. PBMC were isolated using Ficoll-Paque PLUS or SepMate separation. Before DNA was extracted, the cell subsets were sorted from PBMC using a BD FACS Aria.

The material was CXCR5+ CD38- circulating T follicular helper cells from blood, obtained 7 days after influenza vaccination. The sample's cell subset or site label is to be understood as: circulating Tfh, non-naive CD4+CXCR5+PD-1+ (ICOS+CD38+ or ICOS-CD38-). This receptor was taken from an adult who received the influenza vaccine. The sequence is built from TRBV5-1 and TRBJ1-6; 10 junctional bases match TRBD1. The sequence in DNA is TGCGCCAGCAGCTTGTCCGGGACAGGGGTTCAGTCACCCCTCCACTTT. Protein translation: CASSLSGTGVQSPLHF.